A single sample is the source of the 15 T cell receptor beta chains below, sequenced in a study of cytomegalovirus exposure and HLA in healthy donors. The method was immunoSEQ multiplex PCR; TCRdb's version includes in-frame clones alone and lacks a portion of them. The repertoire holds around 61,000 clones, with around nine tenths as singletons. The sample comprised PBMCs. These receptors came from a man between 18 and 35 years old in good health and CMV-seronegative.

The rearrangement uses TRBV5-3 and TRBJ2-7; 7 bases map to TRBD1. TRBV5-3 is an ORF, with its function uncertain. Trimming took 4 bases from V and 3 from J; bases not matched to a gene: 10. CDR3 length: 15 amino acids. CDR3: CARSPDRDSLYEQYF. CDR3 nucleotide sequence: TGTGCCAGAAGCCCCGACCGGGACAGCCTCTACGAGCAGTACTTC.

CDR3 sequence reads: CASSRPGGGEQYF. DNA of the CDR3: TGTGCCAGTAGCCGTCCGGGGGGAGGCGAGCAGTACTTC. The genes are TRBV19 and TRBJ2-7, with 7 positions matching TRBD2. CDR3 length: 13 amino acids. Per the germline V gene, CDR1 is LNHDA and CDR2 is SQIVND (reference sequence). V was pared by 6 bases and J by 6 bases, with 8 bases of the junction left unmatched.

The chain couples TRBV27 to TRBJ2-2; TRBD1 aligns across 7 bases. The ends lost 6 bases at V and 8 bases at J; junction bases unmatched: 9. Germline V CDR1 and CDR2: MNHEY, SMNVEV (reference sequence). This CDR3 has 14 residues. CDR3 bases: TGTGCCAGCAGGATGTCTGACAGGGCTGGGGAGCTGTTTTTT. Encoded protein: CASRMSDRAGELFF.

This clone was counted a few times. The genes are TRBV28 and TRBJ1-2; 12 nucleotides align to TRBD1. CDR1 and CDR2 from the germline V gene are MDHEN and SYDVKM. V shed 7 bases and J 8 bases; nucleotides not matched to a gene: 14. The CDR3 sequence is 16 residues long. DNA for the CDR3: TGTGCCAGCACCTATCTTCCGGGACAGGGGGCGTTCGGCTACACCTTC. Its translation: CASTYLPGQGAFGYTF.

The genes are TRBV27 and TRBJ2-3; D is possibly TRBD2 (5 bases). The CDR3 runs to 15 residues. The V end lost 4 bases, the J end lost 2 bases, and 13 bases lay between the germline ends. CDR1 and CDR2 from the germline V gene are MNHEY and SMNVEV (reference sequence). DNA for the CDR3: TGTGCCAGCAGTTCCGACGCTGACTACACAGATACGCAGTATTTT. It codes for CASSSDADYTDTQYF.

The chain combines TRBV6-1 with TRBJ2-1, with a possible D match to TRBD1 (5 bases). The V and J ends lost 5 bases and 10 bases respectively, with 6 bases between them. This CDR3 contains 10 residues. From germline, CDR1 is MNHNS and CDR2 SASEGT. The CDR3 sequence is CASSRGEQFF. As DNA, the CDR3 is TGTGCCAGCAGTAGGGGCGAGCAGTTCTTC.

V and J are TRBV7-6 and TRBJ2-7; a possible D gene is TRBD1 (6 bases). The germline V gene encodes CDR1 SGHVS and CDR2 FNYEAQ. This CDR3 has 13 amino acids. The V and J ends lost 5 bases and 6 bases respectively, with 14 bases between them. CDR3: CASSTRGGVEQYF. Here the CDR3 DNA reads TGTGCCAGCAGCACCAGGGGTGGGGTCGAGCAGTACTTC.

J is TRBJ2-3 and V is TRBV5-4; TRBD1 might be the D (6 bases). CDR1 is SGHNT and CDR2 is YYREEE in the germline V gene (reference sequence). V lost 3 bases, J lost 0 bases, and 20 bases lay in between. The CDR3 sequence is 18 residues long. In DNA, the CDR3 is TGTGCCAGCAGCTCCCCGATCCGACAGGCTACTAGCACAGATACGCAGTATTTT. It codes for CASSSPIRQATSTDTQYF.

The CDR3 region is CASSRVRGGQETQYF. The DNA of the CDR3 is TGTGCCAGCAGTCGGGTGCGGGGGGGCCAAGAGACCCAGTACTTC. The V gene is TRBV28, the J gene TRBJ2-5; 9 bases map to TRBD2. The V gene's germline CDR1 is MDHEN and CDR2 SYDVKM. This CDR3 has 15 residues. Trimming cost V 5 bases and J 1 base; bases outside gene matches: 5.

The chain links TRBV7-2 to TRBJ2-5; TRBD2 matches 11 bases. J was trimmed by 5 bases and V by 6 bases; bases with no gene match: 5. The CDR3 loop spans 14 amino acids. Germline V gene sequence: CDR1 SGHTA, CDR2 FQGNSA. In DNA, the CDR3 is TGTGCCAGCAGTGTAGCGGGAGGGGGGGAGACCCAGTACTTC. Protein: CASSVAGGGETQYF.

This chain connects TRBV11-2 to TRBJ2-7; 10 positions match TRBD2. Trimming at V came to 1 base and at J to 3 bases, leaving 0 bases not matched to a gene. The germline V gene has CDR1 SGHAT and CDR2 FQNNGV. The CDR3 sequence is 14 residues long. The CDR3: CASSLGTSGYEQYF. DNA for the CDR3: TGTGCCAGCAGCTTAGGGACTAGCGGCTACGAGCAGTACTTC. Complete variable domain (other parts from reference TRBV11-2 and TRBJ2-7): EAGVAQSPRYKIIEKRQSVAFWCNPISGHATLYWYQQILGQGPKLLIQFQNNGVVDDSQLPKDRFSAERLKGVDSTLKIQPAKLEDSAVYLCASSLGTSGYEQYFGPGTRLTVT.

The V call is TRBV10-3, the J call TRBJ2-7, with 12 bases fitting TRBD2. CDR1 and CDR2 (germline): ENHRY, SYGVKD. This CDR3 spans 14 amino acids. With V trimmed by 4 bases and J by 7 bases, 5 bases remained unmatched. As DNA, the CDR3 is TGTGCCATCAGTGGACTAGCGGGAGAGGGGGAGCAGTACTTC. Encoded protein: CAISGLAGEGEQYF.

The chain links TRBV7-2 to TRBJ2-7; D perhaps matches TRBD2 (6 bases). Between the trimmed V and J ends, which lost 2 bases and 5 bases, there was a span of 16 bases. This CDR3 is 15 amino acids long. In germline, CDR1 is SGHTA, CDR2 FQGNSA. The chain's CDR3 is CASSLIRSGADEQYF. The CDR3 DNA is TGTGCCAGCAGCTTAATCCGATCGGGAGCCGACGAGCAGTACTTC.

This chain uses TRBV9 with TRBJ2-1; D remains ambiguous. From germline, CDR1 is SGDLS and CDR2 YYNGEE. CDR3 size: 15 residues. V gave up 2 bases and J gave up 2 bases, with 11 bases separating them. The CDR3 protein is CASSVWLAPYNEQFF. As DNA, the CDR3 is TGTGCCAGCAGCGTTTGGTTAGCTCCCTACAATGAGCAGTTCTTC.

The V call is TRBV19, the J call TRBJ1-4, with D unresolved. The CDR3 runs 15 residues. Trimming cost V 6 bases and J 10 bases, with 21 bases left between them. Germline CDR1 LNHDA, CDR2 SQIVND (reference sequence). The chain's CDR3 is CASSQRRKAARKLFF. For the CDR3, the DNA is TGTGCCAGTAGCCAAAGGAGAAAAGCGGCGAGAAAACTGTTTTTT. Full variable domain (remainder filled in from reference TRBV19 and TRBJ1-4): DGGITQSPKYLFRKEGQNVTLSCEQNLNHDAMYWYRQDPGQGLRLIYYSQIVNDFQKGDIAEGYSVSREKKESFPLTVTSAQKNPTAFYLCASSQRRKAARKLFFGSGTQLSVL.